These 29 T cell receptor beta chains originate from one sample sequenced in a study. From the RT-PCR reads, TCRdb called clonotypes with MiXCR, one entry per CDR3 protein. Of more than 550,000 distinct CDR3 sequences listed, over 12% are singletons. The specimen was memory CD4+ T cells from blood. Every receptor here comes from a female donor in good health, serving as a healthy control.

The V call is TRBV5-1, the J call TRBJ2-1; 14 bases map to TRBD2. V shed 6 bases and J 10 bases; nucleotides not matched to a gene: 9. From germline, CDR1 is SGHRS and CDR2 YFSETQ. The CDR3 is 15 amino acids. The CDR3 DNA sequence: TGCGCCAGCAATTCTCCAGGACTAGCGGGGGGCGAGCAGTTCTTC. This codes for CASNSPGLAGGEQFF. The complete variable domain, with remaining parts taken from reference TRBV5-1 and TRBJ2-1, reads KAGVTQTPRYLIKTRGQQVTLSCSPISGHRSVSWYQQTPGQGLQFLFEYFSETQRNKGNFPGRFSGRQFSNSRSEMNVSTLELGDSALYLCASNSPGLAGGEQFFGPGTRLTVL.

This clonotype came up many times. J is TRBJ1-1 and V is TRBV6-5; weak D call: TRBD1 (5 bases). Per germline, CDR1 MNHEY and CDR2 SVGAGI. V gave up 8 bases and J gave up 5 bases, with 21 bases separating them. There are 15 residues in the CDR3. DNA for the CDR3: TGTGCCAGCTCTTTGGAGGGGAAGAGGGGAACTGAAGCTTTCTTT. Its translation is CASSLEGKRGTEAFF.

This clonotype was counted ten times or more. The rearrangement links TRBV5-6 to TRBJ1-2, with 7 bases fitting TRBD1. Germline V gives CDR1 SGHDT, CDR2 YYEEEE. This CDR3 is built from 16 residues. V dropped 4 bases and J dropped 4; count of bases not matched to a gene: 13. CDR3 nucleotides: TGTGCCAGCAGCGCTCTGGGAGGGGACAGAGCCTATGGCTACACCTTC. It encodes CASSALGGDRAYGYTF.

The chain carries TRBV30 and TRBJ2-1; D may be TRBD1 (6 bases). Germline CDR1 is GTSNPN and CDR2 is SVGIG (reference sequence). Trimming cost V 5 bases and J 1 base, with 9 bases left between them. The CDR3 runs 13 residues. As DNA, the CDR3 is TGTGCCTGGGCCGGGACATCCTACAATGAGCAGTTCTTC. Protein product: CAWAGTSYNEQFF.

The J gene is TRBJ1-1, the V gene TRBV4-2; TRBD1 might be the D (5 bases). V dropped 3 bases and J dropped 1 base, with 9 bases sitting between them. CDR1 and CDR2 from the germline V gene are LGHNA and YNFKEQ. CDR3 size: 14 residues. CDR3 DNA sequence: TGTGCCAGCAGCCACGTTGGACAGAACACTGAAGCTTTCTTT. This encodes CASSHVGQNTEAFF.

This clonotype was seen more than once but under ten times. The rearrangement links TRBV27 to TRBJ1-1; a possible D gene is TRBD1 (5 bases). Germline-derived CDR1 and CDR2 are MNHEY and SMNVEV (reference sequence). This CDR3 spans 13 amino acids. V shed 6 bases and J shed 6 bases, with 14 bases lying between them. The CDR3 DNA reads as TGTGCCAGCAGAGAGGCAGGGTGGGCTGAAGCTTTCTTT. Protein sequence: CASREAGWAEAFF.

This clonotype was recorded only once. The chain couples TRBV3-1 to TRBJ1-2; weak D call: TRBD1 (5 bases). Trimming took 6 bases from V and 7 from J, leaving 24 bases between them. The CDR3 contains 16 residues. CDR1 LGHDT and CDR2 YNNKEL come from the germline V gene (reference sequence). CDR3 protein: CASSAPFRAGQGGYTF. For the CDR3, the DNA is TGTGCCAGCAGTGCCCCCTTTAGAGCCGGGCAGGGTGGCTACACCTTC.

This clonotype was counted many times. The gene calls are TRBV10-3 and TRBJ2-2; 10 bases are shared with TRBD2. Germline assignment: CDR1 ENHRY and CDR2 SYGVKD. Trimming took 4 bases from V and 6 from J; bases not matched to a gene: 17. The CDR3 is 19 residues long. The CDR3 spells CAISVPSGGSPDVSGELFF. DNA of the CDR3: TGTGCCATCAGTGTTCCTAGCGGGGGATCCCCAGACGTTTCCGGGGAGCTGTTTTTT.

The CDR3 reads CASSNDRGSYNEQFF. In DNA, the CDR3 is TGTGCCAGCAGCAACGACAGGGGCTCCTACAATGAGCAGTTCTTC. The rearrangement joins TRBV7-3 to TRBJ2-1; the match to TRBD1 covers 8 bases. The CDR3 spans 15 residues. V lost 5 bases and J lost 0; bases outside the gene matches: 3. CDR1 and CDR2 (germline): SGHTA, FQGTGA.

This clonotype was recorded a few times. The V call is TRBV5-1, the J call TRBJ2-5; D perhaps matches TRBD1 (7 bases). This CDR3 has 14 amino acids. The germline gives CDR1 SGHRS, CDR2 YFSETQ. V lost 4 bases and J 2 bases, leaving 12 bases between the germline ends. DNA for the CDR3: TGCGCCAGCAGCGCGGGACAGTTGCAAGAGACCCAGTACTTC. Amino acids: CASSAGQLQETQYF. Variable domain in full (rest from reference TRBV5-1 and TRBJ2-5): KAGVTQTPRYLIKTRGQQVTLSCSPISGHRSVSWYQQTPGQGLQFLFEYFSETQRNKGNFPGRFSGRQFSNSRSEMNVSTLELGDSALYLCASSAGQLQETQYFGPGTRLLVL.

A few counts support this clonotype. V and J are TRBV28 and TRBJ2-1; D not certain. The CDR3 is 18 residues long. The V gene's germline CDR1 is MDHEN and CDR2 SYDVKM. V lost 1 base and J lost 4, with 20 bases in between. The CDR3 is CASSLSTLRGSVYNEQFF. The CDR3, as DNA: TGTGCCAGCAGTTTATCGACATTGCGTGGTAGTGTTTACAATGAGCAGTTCTTC.

This clonotype has a handful of counts. The chain is built from TRBV18 and TRBJ2-7; tentatively, D is TRBD1 (5 bases). The ends were cut back, 3 bases at V and 0 bases at J, with 9 bases in the middle. The germline V gene encodes CDR1 KGHSH and CDR2 LQKENI. CDR3 length equals 14 residues. CDR3 loop: CASSPPGRSYEQYF. The CDR3 nucleotides are TGTGCCAGCTCACCGCCAGGGCGCTCCTACGAGCAGTACTTC.

The CDR3 nucleotides are TGCAGTGCTAGGTTGGGACGGAGAAACACCATATATTTT. Its protein is CSARLGRRNTIYF. J is TRBJ1-3 and V is TRBV20-1, with D possibly being TRBD1 (5 bases). The germline CDR1 and CDR2 sequences are DFQATT and SNEGSKA (reference sequence). CDR3 size: 13 residues. V gave up 3 bases and J gave up 5 bases, with 11 bases separating them.

This clonotype came up many times. The chain employs TRBV20-1 and TRBJ1-1; D is unclear. V lost 3 bases to trimming and J lost 7 bases, with 15 bases between them. CDR3 length: 13 residues. The germline CDR1 and CDR2 sequences are DFQATT and SNEGSKA (reference sequence). In DNA form, the CDR3 reads TGCAGTGCTAGGGAGGGCATGTCGGGTGAAGCTTTCTTT. Its protein is CSAREGMSGEAFF.

This clonotype was observed many times. The CDR3 DNA sequence: TGTGCCAGCAGCGTTAGCGGTCCAGATACGCAGTATTTT. Its translation is CASSVSGPDTQYF. The chain combines TRBV7-2 with TRBJ2-3; a weak D match, TRBD2 (6 bases). CDR1 SGHTA and CDR2 FQGNSA come from the germline V gene. The V end lost 5 bases, the J end lost 4 bases, and 10 bases lay between the germline ends. The length of the CDR3 is 13 residues.

The sample holds many counts of this clonotype. The DNA for the CDR3 is TGCAGTGCTAGAGATCGCCATGAAGCGGGAGCTGTCTACAATGAGCAGTTCTTC. This gives the protein CSARDRHEAGAVYNEQFF. The chain combines TRBV20-1 with TRBJ2-1; 8 bases agree with TRBD2. V lost 0 bases and J lost 3; bases outside the gene matches: 13. This CDR3 region has 18 residues. CDR1 is DFQATT and CDR2 is SNEGSKA in the germline V gene (reference sequence).

In this sample, this clonotype turned up many times. The V call is TRBV7-2, the J call TRBJ2-5, with 10 bases identical to TRBD1. The CDR3 sequence is 14 residues long. The V gene's germline CDR1 is SGHTA and CDR2 FQGNSA. V was pared by 4 bases and J by 4 bases, with 3 bases of the junction left unmatched. The CDR3 protein is CASSSWTGGETQYF. In DNA form, the CDR3 reads TGTGCCAGCAGCTCCTGGACAGGGGGAGAGACCCAGTACTTC.

CDR3 loop: CASSPGLAGNTYEQYF. CDR3 bases: TGTGCCAGCAGCCCGGGACTAGCGGGTAATACCTACGAGCAGTACTTC. The chain links TRBV11-1 to TRBJ2-7; 12 bases line up with TRBD2. Trimming cost V 5 bases and J 2 bases; bases outside gene matches: 7. The CDR3 sequence is 16 residues long. In germline, CDR1 is SGHAT, CDR2 FQDESV (reference sequence).

This clonotype appeared many times. V usage is TRBV12-3 or TRBV12-4 and J usage is TRBJ2-5; TRBD1 aligns across 9 bases. This CDR3 has 14 amino acids. The trim removed 6 bases at V and 2 bases at J, leaving 4 bases unmatched. As DNA, the CDR3 is TGTGCCAGCAGACCAGGGACAGGGCAAGAGACCCAGTACTTC. Translated: CASRPGTGQETQYF.

There are many counts of this clonotype. This chain joins TRBV7-2 and TRBJ2-5, with D possibly being TRBD2 (6 bases). With 0 bases removed from V and 3 bases from J, the gap between germline ends came to 11 bases. The CDR3 covers 15 residues. Per the germline V gene, CDR1 is SGHTA and CDR2 is FQGNSA. CDR3 loop: CASSLAAQREETQYF. DNA for the CDR3: TGTGCCAGCAGCTTAGCGGCCCAGCGGGAAGAGACCCAGTACTTC. Looking up the rest from reference TRBV7-2 and TRBJ2-5 gives the full variable domain: GAGVSQSPSNKVTEKGKDVELRCDPISGHTALYWYRQSLGQGLEFLIYFQGNSAPDKSGLPSDRFSAERTGGSVSTLTIQRTQQEDSAVYLCASSLAAQREETQYFGPGTRLLVL.

The gene calls are TRBV5-1 and TRBJ2-3, with D tentatively TRBD2 (5 bases). CDR1 and CDR2 from the germline V gene are SGHRS and YFSETQ. V gave up 7 bases and J gave up 4 bases, with 13 bases separating them. The CDR3 runs 13 residues. The CDR3 region has the DNA TGCGCCAGCCGCTACGAGGGAGCAGATACGCAGTATTTT. Its protein is CASRYEGADTQYF.

The table lists this clonotype with a few counts. The chain links TRBV20-1 to TRBJ1-4, with D possibly matching TRBD1 (6 bases). CDR1 is DFQATT, CDR2 SNEGSKA, per germline (reference sequence). Trimming shortened V by 5 bases and J by 8 bases, and 18 bases separated the two germline ends. The CDR3 has 14 amino acids. DNA of the CDR3: TGCAGTGCTCAGGAGACAGGAGAGCCCGAAAAACTGTTTTTT. It translates to CSAQETGEPEKLFF.

The count of this clonotype is one. Given a much more abundant clone one base away, this may be a read error. The chain combines TRBV20-1 with TRBJ2-1; no reliable D call. V was pared by 8 bases and J by 7 bases, with 9 bases between. Germline V gene lookup returns CDR1 DFQATT and CDR2 SNEGSKA (reference sequence). The CDR3 runs 10 residues. This chain's CDR3 is CSTTRNEQFF. The DNA of the CDR3 is TGCAGTACTACCCGAAATGAGCAGTTCTTC.

This clonotype was counted many times. The chain carries TRBV4-3 and TRBJ2-7; 11 bases are a match to TRBD2. Germline V gene sequence: CDR1 LGHNA, CDR2 YSLEER. The ends lost 4 bases at V and 6 bases at J; junction bases unmatched: 8. The CDR3 spans 15 residues. The CDR3 reads CASSRTLAGDGEQYF. In DNA, the CDR3 is TGCGCCAGCAGCCGGACACTAGCGGGAGACGGCGAGCAGTACTTC.

The chain carries TRBV14 and TRBJ2-4, with TRBD1 matching 7 bases. V shed 6 bases and J 11 bases; nucleotides not matched to a gene: 7. This CDR3 comprises 12 residues. CDR1 is SGHDN, CDR2 FVKESK, per germline. In nucleotides, the CDR3 is TGTGCCAGCAGGCCGGGACAGCTCTTTCAGTACTTC. Translation: CASRPGQLFQYF. The complete variable domain, with remaining parts taken from reference TRBV14 and TRBJ2-4, reads EAGVTQFPSHSVIEKGQTVTLRCDPISGHDNLYWYRRVMGKEIKFLLHFVKESKQDESGMPNNRFLAERTGGTYSTLKVQPAELEDSGVYFCASRPGQLFQYFGAGTRLSVL.

The V call is TRBV4-3, the J call TRBJ1-2; 8 nucleotides match TRBD1. Germline trimming cut 4 bases from V and 4 bases from J; bases unmatched to any gene: 23. Germline V gene sequence: CDR1 LGHNA, CDR2 YSLEER. The CDR3 totals 20 residues. CDR3: CASSPFFSRTGSDRSYGYTF. DNA for the CDR3: TGCGCCAGCAGCCCCTTTTTCTCGCGGACAGGGTCTGACCGGAGCTATGGCTACACCTTC.

The table lists this clonotype with many counts. This chain links TRBV12-3 or TRBV12-4 with TRBJ2-5; D is unresolved. V gave up 1 base and J gave up 5 bases, with 8 bases separating them. The CDR3 is made up of 13 amino acids. The chain's CDR3 is CASSLGSVETQYF. The CDR3 nucleotides are TGTGCCAGCAGTTTAGGGAGCGTGGAGACCCAGTACTTC.

This clonotype occurred a few times. The CDR3 DNA is TGTGCCAGCAGAATCACAGGGGGCACTGAAGCTTTCTTT. Residues: CASRITGGTEAFF. The gene calls are TRBV12-3 or TRBV12-4 and TRBJ1-1, with 8 bases fitting TRBD1. The CDR3 loop spans 13 amino acids. V shed 6 bases and J 4 bases; nucleotides not matched to a gene: 4.

This clonotype was seen more than once but under ten times. The rearrangement links TRBV20-1 to TRBJ1-1; 12 bases fit TRBD1. This CDR3 is built from 14 residues. CDR1 and CDR2 from the germline V gene are DFQATT and SNEGSKA (reference sequence). V shed 6 bases, J shed 4 bases, and the junction held 6 bases outside the gene matches. The DNA of the CDR3 is TGCAGTGCGGGACAGGGGGCGATAGTCACTGAAGCTTTCTTT. Translation gives CSAGQGAIVTEAFF.